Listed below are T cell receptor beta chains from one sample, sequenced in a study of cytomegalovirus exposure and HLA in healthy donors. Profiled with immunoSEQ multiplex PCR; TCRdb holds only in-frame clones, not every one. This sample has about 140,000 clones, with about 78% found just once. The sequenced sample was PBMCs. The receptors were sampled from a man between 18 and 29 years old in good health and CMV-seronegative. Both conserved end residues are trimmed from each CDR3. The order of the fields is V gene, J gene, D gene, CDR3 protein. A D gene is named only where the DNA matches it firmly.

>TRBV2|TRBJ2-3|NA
ASKSPVSTDTQY
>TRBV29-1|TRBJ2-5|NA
SVEGTGIQETQY
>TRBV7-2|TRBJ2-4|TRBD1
ASSSNLGQRWGPQY
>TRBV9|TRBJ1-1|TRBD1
ASSVAGTGGTEAF
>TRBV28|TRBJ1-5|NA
ASSPTQGSYQPQH
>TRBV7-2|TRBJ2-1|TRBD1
ASSRSRDRAYNEQF
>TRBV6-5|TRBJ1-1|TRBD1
ASSWDRVSTEAF
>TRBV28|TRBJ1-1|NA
ASSSRTIEAF
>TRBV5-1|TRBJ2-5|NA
ASSSGVAITETQY
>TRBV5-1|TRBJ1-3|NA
ASSPGQARGNTIY
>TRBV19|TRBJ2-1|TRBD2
ASTPTGLAYNEQF
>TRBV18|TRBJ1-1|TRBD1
ASSPLRQGTNTEAF
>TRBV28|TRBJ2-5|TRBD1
ATRDSGETQY
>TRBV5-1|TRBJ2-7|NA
ASSDEAYEQY
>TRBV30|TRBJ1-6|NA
AWNLDSPLH
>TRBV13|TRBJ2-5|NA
ASSPAGIREKTQY
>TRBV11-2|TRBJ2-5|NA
ASSLGAVRETQY
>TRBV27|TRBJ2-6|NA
ASSPRSGANVLT
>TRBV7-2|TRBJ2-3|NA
ASSSRPDTQY
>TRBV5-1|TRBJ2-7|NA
ASSLGEHEQY
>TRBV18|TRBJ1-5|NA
ASSPRQGNQPQH
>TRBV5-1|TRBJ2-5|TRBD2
ASSLVAQGGGTQY